This TCR beta chain stems from a study of shared clonotypes between healthy human individuals. V gave up 6 bases and J gave up 5 bases, with 18 bases separating them. Germline CDR1 SGHRS, CDR2 YFSETQ. The CDR3 covers 14 residues. CD45RO-negative, CCR7-positively selected cells formed the naive CD8 fraction, excluding terminally differentiated effector memory CD45RA+ cells. The donor cohort consisted entirely of Caucasian adults residing in Nashville, Tennessee. Data came from immunoSEQ multiplex PCR; TCRdb stores just in-frame clones and leaves some out. Among 2 million to 2.5 million clones listed, over 85% were seen once. General observations from the study: What rarefaction showed was incomplete sorted-subset sequencing despite large depth.

Details on this clone: Its antigen is unidentified.

The sequenced material came from naive CD8+ T cells sorted from blood. The V gene is TRBV5-1, the J gene TRBJ2-7; weak D call: TRBD2 (6 bases). This TCR was sampled from a man between 18 and 35 years old in good health. CDR3 amino acids: CASTLEEGINEQYF. The CDR3 DNA reads TGCGCCAGCACACTCGAGGAGGGGATCAACGAGCAGTACTTC.